This is a list of T cell receptor beta chains from one sample in a study of T cell clones after liver transplantation. Clones were sequenced by immunoSEQ multiplex PCR, and TCRdb holds only the in-frame ones, with some missing. Here the sample spans more than 70,000 clones, roughly 83% being singletons. The material sequenced was CD4+ T cells from blood, taken at the 22-month timepoint. The receptors were sampled from a human patient who received a liver transplant. T cells may partly derive from the graft donor. The CDR3 runs from the conserved cysteine through the conserved F or W. Each record gives: clone size, J gene, D gene, V gene, CDR3 DNA, CDR3 protein. D genes are given only for firm matches. Clone size is not always given. Where it is, it says once, few, many or a class for expanded clones.

size: NA
J: TRBJ2-1
D: TRBD2
V: TRBV10-3
DNA: TGTGCCATCGGGGGGGTGGTAAACAATGAGCAGTTCTTC
CDR3: CAIGGVVNNEQFF

size: NA
J: TRBJ2-2
D: NA
V: TRBV4-2
DNA: TGTGCCAGCAGTCAAGCCAAGGGTAGTGGGGAGCTGTTTTTT
CDR3: CASSQAKGSGELFF

size: NA
J: TRBJ2-3
D: NA
V: TRBV10-1
DNA: TGCGCCAGTAGGGCCGCCTATACGCAGTATTTT
CDR3: CASRAAYTQYF

size: NA
J: TRBJ1-2
D: NA
V: TRBV7-2
DNA: TGTGCCAGCAGCCGCCGGGACTCCTTTAACTATGGCTACACCTTC
CDR3: CASSRRDSFNYGYTF

size: NA
J: TRBJ1-4
D: NA
V: TRBV2
DNA: TGTGCCAGCAGCCCCATAGAAGAAAAACTGTTTTTT
CDR3: CASSPIEEKLFF

size: NA
J: TRBJ2-3
D: NA
V: TRBV5-1
DNA: TGCGCCAGCAGCTTATCGACAGGAGATACGCAGTATTTT
CDR3: CASSLSTGDTQYF

size: NA
J: TRBJ1-1
D: NA
V: TRBV19
DNA: TGTGCCAGTAGCCCTGGTGGGAGGTCCACTGGGACTGAAGCTTTCTTT
CDR3: CASSPGGRSTGTEAFF

size: few
J: TRBJ1-2
D: NA
V: TRBV30
DNA: TGTGCCATTGGAAGTTGGTTCTATGGCTACACCTTC
CDR3: CAIGSWFYGYTF

size: NA
J: TRBJ2-7
D: NA
V: TRBV5-3
DNA: TGTGCCAGAAGCTTTTATTTACACATCCAGAAGCGGGCCTACGAGCAGTACTTC
CDR3: CARSFYLHIQKRAYEQYF

size: few
J: TRBJ2-7
D: TRBD1
V: TRBV7-3
DNA: TGTGCCAGCAGCTTAGCCGGACAGGGTAGGCAGTACTTC
CDR3: CASSLAGQGRQYF

size: NA
J: TRBJ2-3
D: NA
V: TRBV11-3
DNA: TGTGCCAGCAGCTTTAGCGGATCTAGCACAGATACGCAGTATTTT
CDR3: CASSFSGSSTDTQYF

size: NA
J: TRBJ2-5
D: NA
V: TRBV7-9
DNA: TGTGCCAGCAGTCACAAGGGGGACATACAAGAGACCCAGTACTTC
CDR3: CASSHKGDIQETQYF

size: NA
J: TRBJ1-2
D: TRBD1
V: TRBV6-1
DNA: TGTGCCAGCTTTTGGACAGGGGGGACCTATGGCTACACCTTC
CDR3: CASFWTGGTYGYTF

size: NA
J: TRBJ2-3
D: NA
V: TRBV4-2
DNA: TGTGCCAGCAGCCAAGATTGGGCTAGCCAGGTGGATACGCAGTATTTT
CDR3: CASSQDWASQVDTQYF

size: NA
J: TRBJ2-1
D: TRBD2
V: TRBV18
DNA: TGTGCCAGCTCACCACGACTAGCGGGGATCAATGAGCAGTTCTTC
CDR3: CASSPRLAGINEQFF

size: NA
J: TRBJ1-5
D: NA
V: TRBV21-1
DNA: TGTGCCAGCTCCAATGTGGGGTCGCCCCAGCATTTT
CDR3: CASSNVGSPQHF

size: medium-sized
J: TRBJ2-1
D: NA
V: TRBV2
DNA: TGTGCCAGCAGTGGAGGAGCCTACAATGAGCAGTTCTTC
CDR3: CASSGGAYNEQFF

size: NA
J: TRBJ1-4
D: NA
V: TRBV27
DNA: TGTGCCAGCGGGTTCAACCACGGGACCACTAATGAAAAACTGTTTTTT
CDR3: CASGFNHGTTNEKLFF

size: NA
J: TRBJ2-3
D: NA
V: TRBV5-1
DNA: TGCGCCAGCAGCTTGGGGGACAACACAGATACGCAGTATTTT
CDR3: CASSLGDNTDTQYF

size: NA
J: TRBJ1-1
D: NA
V: TRBV7-6
DNA: TGTGCCAGCAGCCCCTTTAGACGAACGGACACTGAAGCTTTCTTT
CDR3: CASSPFRRTDTEAFF

size: once
J: TRBJ1-1
D: NA
V: TRBV19
DNA: TGTGCCAGTAGTATGGCCCAGACTAACACTGAAGCTTTCTTT
CDR3: CASSMAQTNTEAFF

size: NA
J: TRBJ1-5
D: TRBD1
V: TRBV27
DNA: TGTGCCAGCAGTTTAGACAGGGGGGAAGGTCAGCCCCAGCATTTT
CDR3: CASSLDRGEGQPQHF

size: once
J: TRBJ2-2
D: NA
V: TRBV14
DNA: TGTGCCAGCAGCCAAGATATCAACACCGGGGAGCTGTTTTTT
CDR3: CASSQDINTGELFF

size: NA
J: TRBJ2-7
D: TRBD2
V: TRBV28
DNA: TGTGCCAGCAGTCCTACACTAGCGGGGGCCTACGAGCAGTACTTC
CDR3: CASSPTLAGAYEQYF

size: NA
J: TRBJ2-7
D: TRBD2
V: TRBV7-3
DNA: TGTGCCAGCAGCCCCGGGCTGAGCGGGGCCTACGAGCAGTACTTC
CDR3: CASSPGLSGAYEQYF

size: NA
J: TRBJ2-1
D: NA
V: TRBV27
DNA: TGTGCCAGCAGTTTAGAAGGGACTGGTGAGAACAATGAGCAGTTCTTC
CDR3: CASSLEGTGENNEQFF

size: NA
J: TRBJ2-1
D: TRBD2
V: TRBV10-3
DNA: TGTGCCATCAGTGATTCTTTTGGGACTAGCGGGGTATACAATGAGCAGTTCTTC
CDR3: CAISDSFGTSGVYNEQFF

size: NA
J: TRBJ2-1
D: TRBD2
V: TRBV6-4
DNA: TGTGCCAGCAGTGACTCTTCACGTCCTAGCGGAAGGCACAATGAGCAGTTCTTC
CDR3: CASSDSSRPSGRHNEQFF

size: NA
J: TRBJ2-6
D: NA
V: TRBV7-2
DNA: TGTGCCAGCAGCTTATTACAGCACTCTGGGGCCAACGTCCTGACTTTC
CDR3: CASSLLQHSGANVLTF

size: NA
J: TRBJ2-2
D: NA
V: TRBV29-1
DNA: TGCAGCGCTATTCAAGGGGTGGACACCGGGGAGCTGTTTTTT
CDR3: CSAIQGVDTGELFF

size: NA
J: TRBJ2-3
D: NA
V: TRBV4-3
DNA: TGCGCCAGCAGCCTTAACTTAGCCGGGGGCACAGATACGCAGTATTTT
CDR3: CASSLNLAGGTDTQYF

size: NA
J: TRBJ2-2
D: NA
V: TRBV7-2
DNA: TGTGCCAGCAGCCCGAACACCGGGGAGCTGTTTTTT
CDR3: CASSPNTGELFF

size: NA
J: TRBJ2-6
D: TRBD1
V: TRBV18
DNA: TGTGCCAGCTCACCGGGGACAGGGGGATCAGGGGCCAACGTCCTGACTTTC
CDR3: CASSPGTGGSGANVLTF

size: NA
J: TRBJ2-2
D: NA
V: TRBV19
DNA: TGTGCCAGTAGAAACCGGCGGGACACCACCGGGGAGCTGTTTTTT
CDR3: CASRNRRDTTGELFF

size: NA
J: TRBJ1-5
D: NA
V: TRBV6-5
DNA: TGTGCCAGCACCATTGCGCTAGGGCGCCAGCCCCAGCATTTT
CDR3: CASTIALGRQPQHF

size: NA
J: TRBJ1-2
D: NA
V: TRBV19
DNA: TGTGCCAGTCTTCAGGGAGCTAACTATGGCTACACCTTC
CDR3: CASLQGANYGYTF

size: once
J: TRBJ2-5
D: NA
V: TRBV15
DNA: TGTGCCACCAGCAGAGTACGCGGCTCCCAAGAGACCCAGTACTTC
CDR3: CATSRVRGSQETQYF

size: NA
J: TRBJ2-2
D: TRBD2
V: TRBV10-2
DNA: TGCGCCAGCAGTGGGAGCGGGGCGAACACCGGGGAGCTGTTTTTT
CDR3: CASSGSGANTGELFF

size: once
J: TRBJ2-2
D: NA
V: TRBV14
DNA: TGTGCCAGTCGAACCGGGCCCACCGGGGAGCTGTTTTTT
CDR3: CASRTGPTGELFF

size: NA
J: TRBJ2-7
D: NA
V: TRBV7-9
DNA: TGTGCCAGCAGCCCCGACAGAACAGGGAGCGCCGAGCAGTACTTC
CDR3: CASSPDRTGSAEQYF

size: NA
J: TRBJ2-4
D: NA
V: TRBV4-3
DNA: TGCGCCAGCAGCCAAGGCTCAGGGTGGGACATTCAGTACTTC
CDR3: CASSQGSGWDIQYF

size: NA
J: TRBJ1-3
D: TRBD1
V: TRBV2
DNA: TGTGCCAGCAAGGGGGACAGGGGGCCTGGAAACACCATATATTTT
CDR3: CASKGDRGPGNTIYF

size: NA
J: TRBJ2-5
D: NA
V: TRBV20-1
DNA: TGCAGTGCTACACAACGAGAGACCCAGTACTTC
CDR3: CSATQRETQYF

size: NA
J: TRBJ1-4
D: NA
V: TRBV19
DNA: TGTGCCAGTCAACTCAGGATACAGTTTATTTCAACTAATGAAAAACTGTTTTTT
CDR3: CASQLRIQFISTNEKLFF

size: NA
J: TRBJ2-1
D: NA
V: TRBV5-1
DNA: TGCGCCAGCAGCCCAGTCTCCTCCTACAATGAGCAGTTCTTC
CDR3: CASSPVSSYNEQFF

size: once
J: TRBJ2-5
D: TRBD1
V: TRBV6-5
DNA: TGTGCCAGCAGTTCGAACAGGGGCCCGGCCCGAGAGACCCAGTACTTC
CDR3: CASSSNRGPARETQYF

size: few
J: TRBJ1-6
D: TRBD1
V: TRBV5-4
DNA: TGTGCCAGCAGCTGGGGACAGCGTCGGAATTCACCCCTCCACTTT
CDR3: CASSWGQRRNSPLHF

size: NA
J: TRBJ2-5
D: NA
V: TRBV7-8
DNA: TGTGCCAGCAGTTGGAACCGCCAAGAGACCCAGTACTTC
CDR3: CASSWNRQETQYF

size: NA
J: TRBJ1-1
D: NA
V: TRBV28
DNA: TGTGCCACACACCGAGGGGCTGAAGCTTTCTTT
CDR3: CATHRGAEAFF

size: NA
J: TRBJ1-3
D: NA
V: TRBV5-1
DNA: TGCGCCAGCAGCTTGGGGCAGGCCCGGGACACCATATATTTT
CDR3: CASSLGQARDTIYF

size: once
J: TRBJ1-1
D: NA
V: TRBV7-6
DNA: TGTGCCAGCAGCTTAGGACCTATGGACACTGAAGCTTTCTTT
CDR3: CASSLGPMDTEAFF

size: NA
J: TRBJ2-3
D: TRBD1
V: TRBV9
DNA: TGTGCCAGCAGCGAAGGGACAGGGGGTAATACGCAGTATTTT
CDR3: CASSEGTGGNTQYF

size: NA
J: TRBJ1-5
D: NA
V: TRBV27
DNA: TGTGCCAGCAGTCCGCCCGGGGGTAATCAGCCCCAGCATTTT
CDR3: CASSPPGGNQPQHF

size: NA
J: TRBJ2-2
D: TRBD2
V: TRBV5-1
DNA: TGCGCCAGCAGCTTACTAGCGTCCGACACCGGGGAGCTGTTTTTT
CDR3: CASSLLASDTGELFF

size: NA
J: TRBJ2-7
D: NA
V: TRBV7-2
DNA: TGTGCCAGCAGCTTCGGGTTGGGTCCCTACTACGAGCAGTACTTC
CDR3: CASSFGLGPYYEQYF

size: once
J: TRBJ2-3
D: TRBD1
V: TRBV5-1
DNA: TGCGCCAGCAGCTTGCAAGGGACAGGGCTTACAGATACGCAGTATTTT
CDR3: CASSLQGTGLTDTQYF

size: NA
J: TRBJ1-1
D: NA
V: TRBV6-5
DNA: TGTGCCAGCAGTTACTCGCAGGGCTTAGGAGCTTTCTTT
CDR3: CASSYSQGLGAFF

size: NA
J: TRBJ1-5
D: NA
V: TRBV10-3
DNA: TGTGCCATCAGTCCAACAGAATATAGCAATCAGCCCCAGCATTTT
CDR3: CAISPTEYSNQPQHF